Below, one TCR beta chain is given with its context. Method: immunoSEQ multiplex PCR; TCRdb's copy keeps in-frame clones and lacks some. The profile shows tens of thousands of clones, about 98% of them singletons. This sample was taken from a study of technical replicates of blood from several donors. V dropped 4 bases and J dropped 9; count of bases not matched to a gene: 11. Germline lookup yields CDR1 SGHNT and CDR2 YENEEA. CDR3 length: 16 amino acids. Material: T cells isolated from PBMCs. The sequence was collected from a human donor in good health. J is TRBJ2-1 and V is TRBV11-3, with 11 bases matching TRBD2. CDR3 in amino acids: CASSSARLAGIGEQFF. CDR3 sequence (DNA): TGTGCCAGCAGCTCCGCGCGACTAGCGGGAATCGGTGAGCAGTTCTTC. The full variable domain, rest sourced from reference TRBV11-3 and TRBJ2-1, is EAGVVQSPRYKIIEKKQPVAFWCNPISGHNTLYWYLQNLGQGPELLIRYENEEAVDDSQLPKDRFSAERLKGVDSTLKIQPAELGDSAVYLCASSSARLAGIGEQFFGPGTRLTVL.